This T cell receptor (beta chain) was found in a study of T cell repertoires in cytomegalovirus infection. About the study: An indication of both CMV infection and matching HLA type came from public TCR beta signatures.

Study-wide results and caveats: Summed frequency of public TCR beta families distinguished CMV carriers with the relevant HLA. Within the response measured ex vivo, HLA-C-restricted CMV-specific TCR beta clonotypes were dominant.

The CDR3 has 15 amino acids. With 4 bases removed from V and 7 bases from J, the gap between germline ends came to 14 bases. Germline-derived CDR1 and CDR2 are ENHRY and SYGVKD. This clonotype was recorded many times. Its antigen remains unidentified. TCRdb analysed the reads with MiXCR anew, one entry per CDR3 protein. The sample holds fewer than 550,000 distinct CDR3 sequences, roughly 12% seen once. V and J are TRBV10-3 and TRBJ1-6; D is perhaps TRBD1 (5 bases). Material: PBMCs. The clonotype was recovered from a human donor in good health (CMV status not recorded). Some clones in this sample may be carry-over from other donors' samples. The CDR3: CAISAKSGGNSPLHF. The CDR3, as DNA: TGTGCCATCAGTGCGAAAAGCGGGGGAAATTCACCCCTCCACTTT.